This TCR beta chain was captured by sequencing in a study of beta chain features in type 1 diabetes. Overall study findings and caveats: People with Type 1 diabetes carried modestly yet significantly shorter TCRB CDR3s in all four CD4+ subsets.

About this clone: Its antigen is as yet unknown.

Sort purity for all populations was recorded as exceeding 98%. The germline V gene has CDR1 SGHDT and CDR2 YYEEEE. V dropped 4 bases and J dropped 0; count of bases not matched to a gene: 16. The length of the CDR3 is 19 residues. Isolated RNA was reverse transcribed in full, so expressed TCRB transcripts were sequenced. Generated by immunoSEQ multiplex PCR, the TCRdb table keeps only in-frame clones and is missing some. The sample contains 130,000 or so clones, 15% to 20% of which appear only once. This chain connects TRBV5-6 to TRBJ2-1; 7 bases align to TRBD1. The sequencing input was central memory CD4+ T cells from blood. The receptor comes from a man in his late teens or twenties with type 1 diabetes. In DNA form, the CDR3 reads TGTGCCAGCAGCCCCAGACGACAGGGAACTACTAGCTCCTACAATGAGCAGTTCTTC. Encoded protein: CASSPRRQGTTSSYNEQFF.